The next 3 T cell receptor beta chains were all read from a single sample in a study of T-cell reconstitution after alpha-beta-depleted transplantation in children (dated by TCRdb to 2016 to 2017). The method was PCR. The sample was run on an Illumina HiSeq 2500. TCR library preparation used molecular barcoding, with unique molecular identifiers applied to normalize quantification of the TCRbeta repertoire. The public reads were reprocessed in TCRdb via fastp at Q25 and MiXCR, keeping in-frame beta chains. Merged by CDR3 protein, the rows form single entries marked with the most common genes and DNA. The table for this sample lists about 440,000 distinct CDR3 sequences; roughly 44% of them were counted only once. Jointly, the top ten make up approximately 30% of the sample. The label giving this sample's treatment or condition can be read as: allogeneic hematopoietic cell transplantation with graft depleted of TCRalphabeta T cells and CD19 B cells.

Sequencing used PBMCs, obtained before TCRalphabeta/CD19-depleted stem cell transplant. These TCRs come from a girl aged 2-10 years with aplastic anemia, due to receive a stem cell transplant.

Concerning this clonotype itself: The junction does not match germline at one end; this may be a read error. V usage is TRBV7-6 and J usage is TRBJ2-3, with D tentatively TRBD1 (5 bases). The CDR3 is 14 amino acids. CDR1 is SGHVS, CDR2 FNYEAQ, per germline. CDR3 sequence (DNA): TGTGCCAGCCGCTTTCAGGGCAGCACAGATACGCAGTATTTT. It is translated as CASRFQGSTDTQYF.

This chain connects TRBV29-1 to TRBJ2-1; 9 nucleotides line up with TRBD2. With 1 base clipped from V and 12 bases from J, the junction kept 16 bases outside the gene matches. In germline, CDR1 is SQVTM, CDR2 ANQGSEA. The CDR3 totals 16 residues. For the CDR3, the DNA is TGCAGCGTTGAAGCCGATCGACTAGCGGTCCTCTCGGGGCAGTTCTTC. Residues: CSVEADRLAVLSGQFF.

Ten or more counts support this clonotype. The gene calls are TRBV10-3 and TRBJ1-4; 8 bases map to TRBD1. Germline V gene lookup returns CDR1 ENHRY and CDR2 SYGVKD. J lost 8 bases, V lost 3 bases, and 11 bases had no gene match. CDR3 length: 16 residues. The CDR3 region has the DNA TGTGCCATCAGTGATCCTGCCACGACAGGGGAGGAAAAACTGTTTTTT. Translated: CAISDPATTGEEKLFF.